The clone carrying this T cell receptor (beta chain) came up once. This table comes from immunoSEQ multiplex PCR, and its TCRdb copy is limited to in-frame clones, with some not included. The repertoire holds approximately 140,000 clones, more than 80% seen once, with roughly 2.2% in the top ten. The V end lost 4 bases, the J end lost 8 bases, and 14 bases lay between the germline ends. The CDR3 is 13 residues long. Germline V gene data show CDR1 as GTSNPN and CDR2 as SVGIG (reference sequence). The sample belongs to a study of blood T cell repertoires in COVID-19. This chain uses TRBV30 with TRBJ1-4; D remains ambiguous. The sequencing input was peripheral blood. This clonotype was sampled from a man aged 70-80 years with acute or convalescent COVID-19. CDR3 loop: CAWNLRGTEKLFF. DNA for the CDR3: TGTGCCTGGAACCTCCGGGGTACAGAAAAACTGTTTTTT.